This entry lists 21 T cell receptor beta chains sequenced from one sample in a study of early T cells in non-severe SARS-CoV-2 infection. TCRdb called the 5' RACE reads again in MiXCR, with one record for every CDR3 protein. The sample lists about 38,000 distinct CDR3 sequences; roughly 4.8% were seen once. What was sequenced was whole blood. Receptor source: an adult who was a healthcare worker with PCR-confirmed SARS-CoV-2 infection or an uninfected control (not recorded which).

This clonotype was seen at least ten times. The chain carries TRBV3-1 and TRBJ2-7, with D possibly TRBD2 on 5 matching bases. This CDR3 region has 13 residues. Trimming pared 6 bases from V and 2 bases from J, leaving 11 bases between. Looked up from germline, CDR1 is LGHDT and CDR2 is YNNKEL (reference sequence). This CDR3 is CASRLSGTYEQYF. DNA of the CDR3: TGTGCCAGCAGACTGTCGGGGACCTACGAGCAGTACTTC.

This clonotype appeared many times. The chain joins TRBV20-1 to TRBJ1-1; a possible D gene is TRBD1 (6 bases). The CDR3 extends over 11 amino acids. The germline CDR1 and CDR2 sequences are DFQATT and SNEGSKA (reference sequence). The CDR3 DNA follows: TGCAGCATCTCCTTTCGGGACACTTCTTTCTTT. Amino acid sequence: CSISFRDTSFF.

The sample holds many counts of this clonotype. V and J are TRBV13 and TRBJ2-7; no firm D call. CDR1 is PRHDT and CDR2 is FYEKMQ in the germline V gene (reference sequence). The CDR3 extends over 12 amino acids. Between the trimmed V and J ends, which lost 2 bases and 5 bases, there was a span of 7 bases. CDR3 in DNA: TGTGCCAGCAGCTTAAATCGGCACGAGCAGTACTTC. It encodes CASSLNRHEQYF.

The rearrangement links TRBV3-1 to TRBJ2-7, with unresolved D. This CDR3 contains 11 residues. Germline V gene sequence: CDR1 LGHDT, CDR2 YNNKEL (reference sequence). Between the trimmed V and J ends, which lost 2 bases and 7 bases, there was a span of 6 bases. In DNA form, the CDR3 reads TGTGCCAGCAGCCAAAGTCGGGAGCAGTACTTC. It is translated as CASSQSREQYF.

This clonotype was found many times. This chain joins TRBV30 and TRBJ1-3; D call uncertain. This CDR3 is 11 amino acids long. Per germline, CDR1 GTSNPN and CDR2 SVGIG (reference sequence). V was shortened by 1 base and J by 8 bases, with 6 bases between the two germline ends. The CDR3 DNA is TGTGCCTGGAGTGGTGCGGACACCATATATTTT. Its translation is CAWSGADTIYF. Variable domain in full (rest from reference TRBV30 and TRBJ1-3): SQTIHQWPATLVQPVGSPLSLECTVEGTSNPNLYWYRQAAGRGLQLLFYSVGIGQISSEVPQNLSASRPQDRQFILSSKKLLLSDSGFYLCAWSGADTIYFGEGSWLTVV.

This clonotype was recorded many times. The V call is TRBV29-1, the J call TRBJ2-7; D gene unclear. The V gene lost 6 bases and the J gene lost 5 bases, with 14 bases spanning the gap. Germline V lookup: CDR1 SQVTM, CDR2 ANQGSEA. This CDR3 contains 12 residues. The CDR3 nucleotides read TGCAGCGTGAGAAGCTTTCCCGACGAGCAGTACTTC. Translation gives CSVRSFPDEQYF.

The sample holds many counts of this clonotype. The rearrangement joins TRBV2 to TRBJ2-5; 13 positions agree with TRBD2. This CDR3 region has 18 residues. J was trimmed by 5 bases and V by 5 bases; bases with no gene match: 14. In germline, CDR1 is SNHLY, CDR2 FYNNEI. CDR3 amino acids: CASSLYLPGLAGRETQYF. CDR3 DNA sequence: TGTGCCAGCAGTCTTTACCTCCCGGGACTAGCGGGGAGGGAGACCCAGTACTTC.

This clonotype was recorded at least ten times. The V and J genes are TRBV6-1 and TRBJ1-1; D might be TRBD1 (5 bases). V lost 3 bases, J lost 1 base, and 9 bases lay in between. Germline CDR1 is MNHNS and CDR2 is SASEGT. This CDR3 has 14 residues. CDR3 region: CASSDRGANTEAFF. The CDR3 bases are TGTGCCAGCAGTGATAGAGGGGCGAACACTGAAGCTTTCTTT.

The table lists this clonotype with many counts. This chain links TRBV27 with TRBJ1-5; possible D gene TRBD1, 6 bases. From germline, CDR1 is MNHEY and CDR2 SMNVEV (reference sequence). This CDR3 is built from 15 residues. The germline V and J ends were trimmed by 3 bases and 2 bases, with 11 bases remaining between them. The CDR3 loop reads CASSLAGAGNQPQHF. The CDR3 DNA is TGTGCCAGCAGTTTGGCGGGGGCAGGCAATCAGCCCCAGCATTTT.

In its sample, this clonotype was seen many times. The chain's CDR3 is CASSFARGEDYEQYF. The CDR3 DNA follows: TGTGCCAGCAGCTTCGCGCGGGGGGAAGACTACGAGCAGTACTTC. The genes are TRBV7-8 and TRBJ2-7, with 8 nucleotides matching TRBD2. This CDR3 is 15 amino acids long. The germline CDR1 and CDR2 sequences are SGHVS and FQNEAQ. Losses at the gene ends were 3 bases for V and 3 bases for J; bases not matched to a gene: 7. The full variable domain, completed using reference TRBV7-8 and TRBJ2-7, is GAGVSQSPRYKVAKRGQDVALRCDPISGHVSLFWYQQALGQGPEFLTYFQNEAQLDKSGLPSDRFFAERPEGSVSTLKIQRTQQEDSAVYLCASSFARGEDYEQYFGPGTRLTVT.

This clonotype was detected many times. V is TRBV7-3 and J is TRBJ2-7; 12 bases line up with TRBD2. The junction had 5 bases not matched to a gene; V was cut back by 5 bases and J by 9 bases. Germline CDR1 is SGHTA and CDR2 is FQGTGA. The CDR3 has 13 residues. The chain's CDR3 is CASSAGGLAGQYF. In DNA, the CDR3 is TGTGCCAGCAGCGCGGGGGGACTAGCGGGGCAGTACTTC.

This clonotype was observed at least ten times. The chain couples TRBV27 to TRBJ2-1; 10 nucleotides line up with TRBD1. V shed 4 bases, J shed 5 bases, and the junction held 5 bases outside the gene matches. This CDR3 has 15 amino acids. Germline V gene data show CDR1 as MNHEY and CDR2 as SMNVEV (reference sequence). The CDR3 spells CASSSGQGVNNEQFF. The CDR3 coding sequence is TGTGCCAGCAGTTCCGGACAGGGGGTAAACAATGAGCAGTTCTTC.

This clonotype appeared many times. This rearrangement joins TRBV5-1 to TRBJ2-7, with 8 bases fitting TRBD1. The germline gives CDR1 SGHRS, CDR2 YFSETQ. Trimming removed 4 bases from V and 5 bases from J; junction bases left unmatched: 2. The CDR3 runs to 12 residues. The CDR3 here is CASSQQGDEQYF. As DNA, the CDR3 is TGCGCCAGCAGCCAACAGGGGGACGAGCAGTACTTC.

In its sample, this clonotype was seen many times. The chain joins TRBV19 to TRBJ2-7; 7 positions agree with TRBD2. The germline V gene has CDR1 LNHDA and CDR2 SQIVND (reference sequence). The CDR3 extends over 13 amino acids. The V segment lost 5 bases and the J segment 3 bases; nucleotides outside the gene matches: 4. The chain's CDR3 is CASSLTSSYEQYF. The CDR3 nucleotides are TGTGCCAGTAGTTTGACTAGCAGCTACGAGCAGTACTTC. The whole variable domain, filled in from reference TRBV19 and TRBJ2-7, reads DGGITQSPKYLFRKEGQNVTLSCEQNLNHDAMYWYRQDPGQGLRLIYYSQIVNDFQKGDIAEGYSVSREKKESFPLTVTSAQKNPTAFYLCASSLTSSYEQYFGPGTRLTVT.

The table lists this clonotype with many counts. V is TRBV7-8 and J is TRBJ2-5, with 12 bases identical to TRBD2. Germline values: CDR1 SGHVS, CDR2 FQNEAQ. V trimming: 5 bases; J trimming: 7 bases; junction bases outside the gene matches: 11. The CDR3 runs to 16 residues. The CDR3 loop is CASSPGGLAGIATQYF. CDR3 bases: TGTGCCAGCAGCCCCGGAGGACTAGCGGGGATCGCGACCCAGTACTTC.

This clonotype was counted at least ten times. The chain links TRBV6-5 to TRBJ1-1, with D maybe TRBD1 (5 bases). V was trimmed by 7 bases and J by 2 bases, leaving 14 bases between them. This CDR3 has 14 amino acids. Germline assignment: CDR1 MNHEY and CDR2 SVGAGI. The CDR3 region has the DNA TGTGCCAGCAACCCCCCAGGGACTAACACTGAAGCTTTCTTT. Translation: CASNPPGTNTEAFF.

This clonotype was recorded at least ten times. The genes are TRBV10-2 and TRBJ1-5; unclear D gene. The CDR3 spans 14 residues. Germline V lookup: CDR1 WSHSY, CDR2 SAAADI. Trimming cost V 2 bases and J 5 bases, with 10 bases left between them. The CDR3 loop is CASSEVSEHQPQHF. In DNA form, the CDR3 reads TGCGCCAGCAGTGAGGTTTCGGAGCATCAGCCCCAGCATTTT.

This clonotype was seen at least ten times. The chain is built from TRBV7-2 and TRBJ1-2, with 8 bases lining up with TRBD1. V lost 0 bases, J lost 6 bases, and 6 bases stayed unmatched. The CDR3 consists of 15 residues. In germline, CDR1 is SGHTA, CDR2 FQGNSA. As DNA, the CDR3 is TGTGCCAGCAGCTTAGCGCGGGGCAGGGGGCATGGCTACACCTTC. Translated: CASSLARGRGHGYTF.

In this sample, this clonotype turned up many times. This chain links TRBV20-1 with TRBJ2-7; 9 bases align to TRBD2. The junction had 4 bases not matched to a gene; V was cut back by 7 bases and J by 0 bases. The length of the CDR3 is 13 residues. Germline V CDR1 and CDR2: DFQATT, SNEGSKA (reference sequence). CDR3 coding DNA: TGCAGTGTTCTAGCGGGGACCTCCTACGAGCAGTACTTC. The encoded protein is CSVLAGTSYEQYF.

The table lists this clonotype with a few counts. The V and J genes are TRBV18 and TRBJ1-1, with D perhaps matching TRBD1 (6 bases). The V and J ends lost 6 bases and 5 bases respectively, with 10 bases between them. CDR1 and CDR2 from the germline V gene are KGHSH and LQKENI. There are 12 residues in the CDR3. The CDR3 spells CASSSGTTEAFF. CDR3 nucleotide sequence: TGTGCCAGCTCCTCCGGGACAACTGAAGCTTTCTTT.

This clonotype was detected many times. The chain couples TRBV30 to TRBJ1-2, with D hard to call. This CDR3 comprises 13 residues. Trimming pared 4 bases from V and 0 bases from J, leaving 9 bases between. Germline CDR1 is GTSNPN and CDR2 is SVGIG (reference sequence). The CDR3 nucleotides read TGTGCCTGGACTGTACCGTCTAACTATGGCTACACCTTC. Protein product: CAWTVPSNYGYTF.